This T cell receptor beta chain was captured in a study of blood T cell repertoires in COVID-19. Germline values: CDR1 MDHEN, CDR2 SYDVKM. CDR3 size: 14 residues. The table came from immunoSEQ multiplex PCR; TCRdb's copy has only in-frame clones and leaves some out. The sample lists about 230,000 clones, approximately 84% occurring once. To note about this clone: Mismatch with germline at one junction end may stem from a read error.

The chain joins TRBV28 to TRBJ2-7; 8 bases match TRBD2. Sequencing was carried out using peripheral blood. The TCR comes from a man aged 35-49 years with acute or convalescent COVID-19. The CDR3 sequence: CASNLPGLVVEQYF. Here the CDR3 DNA reads TGTGCCAGCAATTTACCGGGACTAGTCGTCGAGCAGTACTTC. Together with reference TRBV28 and TRBJ2-7, the CDR3 gives the full variable domain: DVKVTQSSRYLVKRTGEKVFLECVQDMDHENMFWYRQDPGLGLRLIYFSYDVKMKEKGDIPEGYSVSREKKERFSLILESASTNQTSMYLCASNLPGLVVEQYFGPGTRLTVT.